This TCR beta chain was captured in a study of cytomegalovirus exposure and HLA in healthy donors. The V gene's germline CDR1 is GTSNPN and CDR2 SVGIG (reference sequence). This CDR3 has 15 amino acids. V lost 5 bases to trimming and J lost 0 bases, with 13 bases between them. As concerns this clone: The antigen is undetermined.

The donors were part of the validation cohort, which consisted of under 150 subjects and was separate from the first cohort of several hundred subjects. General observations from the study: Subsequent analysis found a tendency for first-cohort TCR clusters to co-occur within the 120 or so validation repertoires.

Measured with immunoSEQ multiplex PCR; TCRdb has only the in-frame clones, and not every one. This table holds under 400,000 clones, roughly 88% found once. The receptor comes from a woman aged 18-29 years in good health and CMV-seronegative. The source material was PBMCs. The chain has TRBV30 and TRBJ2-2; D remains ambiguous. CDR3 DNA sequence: TGTGCCTGGGCCCGCGATCTTACGAACACCGGGGAGCTGTTTTTT. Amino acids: CAWARDLTNTGELFF.